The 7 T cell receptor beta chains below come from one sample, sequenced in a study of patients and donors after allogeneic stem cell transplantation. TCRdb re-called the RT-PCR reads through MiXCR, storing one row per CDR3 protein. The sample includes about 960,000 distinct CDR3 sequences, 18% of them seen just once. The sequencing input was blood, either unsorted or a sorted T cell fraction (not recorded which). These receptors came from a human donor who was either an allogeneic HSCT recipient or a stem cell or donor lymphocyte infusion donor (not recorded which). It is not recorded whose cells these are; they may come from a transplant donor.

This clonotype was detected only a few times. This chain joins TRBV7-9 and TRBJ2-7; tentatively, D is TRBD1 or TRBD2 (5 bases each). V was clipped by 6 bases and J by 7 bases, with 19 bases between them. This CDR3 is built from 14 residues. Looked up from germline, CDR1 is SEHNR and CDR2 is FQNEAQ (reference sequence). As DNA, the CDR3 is TGTGCCAGCAGGTTGGGGGTCGCGGAAAATGAGCAGTACTTC. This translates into CASRLGVAENEQYF. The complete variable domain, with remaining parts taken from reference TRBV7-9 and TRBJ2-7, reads DTGVSQNPRHKITKRGQNVTFRCDPISEHNRLYWYRQTLGQGPEFLTYFQNEAQLEKSRLLSDRFSAERPKGSFSTLEIQRTEQGDSAMYLCASRLGVAENEQYFGPGTRLTVT.

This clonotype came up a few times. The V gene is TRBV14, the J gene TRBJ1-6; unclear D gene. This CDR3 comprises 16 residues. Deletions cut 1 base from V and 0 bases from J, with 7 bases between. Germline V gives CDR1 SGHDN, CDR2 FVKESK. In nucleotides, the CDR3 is TGTGCCAGCAGCCAAGTGAAGGGCTCCTATAATTCACCCCTCCACTTT. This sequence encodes CASSQVKGSYNSPLHF. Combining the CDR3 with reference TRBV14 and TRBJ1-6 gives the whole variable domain EAGVTQFPSHSVIEKGQTVTLRCDPISGHDNLYWYRRVMGKEIKFLLHFVKESKQDESGMPNNRFLAERTGGTYSTLKVQPAELEDSGVYFCASSQVKGSYNSPLHFGNGTRLTVT.

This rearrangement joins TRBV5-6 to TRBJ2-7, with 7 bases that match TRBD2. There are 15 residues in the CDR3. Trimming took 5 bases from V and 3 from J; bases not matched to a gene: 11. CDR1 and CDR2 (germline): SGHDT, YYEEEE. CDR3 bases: TGTGCCAGCAGTCAGTTGCGGGGGACCTACTACGAGCAGTACTTC. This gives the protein CASSQLRGTYYEQYF.

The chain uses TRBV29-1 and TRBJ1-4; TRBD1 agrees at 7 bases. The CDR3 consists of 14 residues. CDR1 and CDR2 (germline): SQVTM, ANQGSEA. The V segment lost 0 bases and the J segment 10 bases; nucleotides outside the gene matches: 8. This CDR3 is CSVEEGASGGKLFF. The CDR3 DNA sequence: TGCAGCGTTGAAGAAGGGGCCTCAGGGGGAAAACTGTTTTTT.

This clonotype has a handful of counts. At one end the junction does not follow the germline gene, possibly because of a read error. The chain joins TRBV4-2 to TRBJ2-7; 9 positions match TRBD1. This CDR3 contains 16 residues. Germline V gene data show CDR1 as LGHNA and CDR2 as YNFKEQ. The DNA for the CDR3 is TGTGCCAGCAGTCAAGCTATGGGACAGGGAACCTACGAGCAGTACTTC. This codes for CASSQAMGQGTYEQYF.

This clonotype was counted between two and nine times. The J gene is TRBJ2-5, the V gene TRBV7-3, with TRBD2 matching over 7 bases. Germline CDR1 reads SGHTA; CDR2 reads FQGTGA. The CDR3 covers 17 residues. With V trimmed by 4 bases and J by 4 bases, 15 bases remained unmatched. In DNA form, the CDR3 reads TGTGCCAGCAGCTCCCGGACTAGTACCCGGGGTGGAGAGACCCAGTACTTC. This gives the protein CASSSRTSTRGGETQYF.

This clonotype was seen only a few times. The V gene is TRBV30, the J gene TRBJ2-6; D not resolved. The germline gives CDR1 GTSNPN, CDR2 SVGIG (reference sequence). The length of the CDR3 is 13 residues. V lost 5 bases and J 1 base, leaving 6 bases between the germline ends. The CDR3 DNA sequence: TGTGCCTGGGGCCTGTCTGGGGCCAACGTCCTGACTTTC. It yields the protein CAWGLSGANVLTF.